Each of the 17 T cell receptor beta chains below was sequenced from the same sample in a study of blood T cell repertoires in COVID-19. Clones were read by immunoSEQ multiplex PCR, and TCRdb kept only the in-frame ones, dropping some. The table shows 300,000 to 400,000 clones, with roughly 90% occurring only once. Sequenced material: PBMCs or T cells enriched from blood (not recorded which). These TCRs come from a woman aged 25-40 years with acute COVID-19.

This clone was seen once. The chain carries TRBV19 and TRBJ2-1; 9 bases are shared with TRBD1. The ends lost 3 bases at V and 9 bases at J; junction bases unmatched: 6. This CDR3 has 14 amino acids. In germline, CDR1 is LNHDA, CDR2 SQIVND (reference sequence). The CDR3 here is CASSMGQGRVEQFF. CDR3 sequence (DNA): TGTGCCAGTAGTATGGGACAGGGTAGAGTTGAGCAGTTCTTC. Drawing the rest from reference TRBV19 and TRBJ2-1, the complete variable domain is DGGITQSPKYLFRKEGQNVTLSCEQNLNHDAMYWYRQDPGQGLRLIYYSQIVNDFQKGDIAEGYSVSREKKESFPLTVTSAQKNPTAFYLCASSMGQGRVEQFFGPGTRLTVL.

The CDR3 loop reads CASSIPGQDRRTDTQYF. The CDR3 nucleotides are TGTGCCAGTAGTATTCCCGGACAGGATCGGAGGACAGATACGCAGTATTTT. The V and J genes are TRBV19 and TRBJ2-3; 7 bases align to TRBD1. Germline V CDR1 and CDR2: LNHDA, SQIVND (reference sequence). This CDR3 is 17 amino acids long. V shed 3 bases and J 3 bases; nucleotides not matched to a gene: 12.

The CDR3 loop reads CASSVEEGTEAFF. CDR3 bases: TGTGCCAGCAGCGTAGAGGAGGGAACTGAAGCTTTCTTT. The chain employs TRBV9 and TRBJ1-1; D call uncertain. The germline V and J ends were trimmed by 0 bases and 5 bases, with 8 bases remaining between them. Germline V gene sequence: CDR1 SGDLS, CDR2 YYNGEE. This CDR3 region has 13 residues.

With regard to this clone: One junction end disagrees with the germline gene, perhaps due to a read error. V is TRBV5-1 and J is TRBJ1-2; a possible D gene is TRBD1 (6 bases). Germline CDR1 and CDR2: SGHRS and YFSETQ. This CDR3 comprises 14 residues. The CDR3 region is CASRLDSGNYGYTF. The CDR3 nucleotides read TGCGCCAGCAGATTGGACAGCGGAAACTATGGCTACACCTTC.

To note about this clone: The sample carries other DNA sequences with the same CDR3. This sequence joins TRBV30 and TRBJ1-1; TRBD1 matches at 10 bases. Germline V gives CDR1 GTSNPN, CDR2 SVGIG (reference sequence). The CDR3 runs 13 residues. J gave up 5 bases and V 3 bases, and 3 bases lay outside the gene matches. CDR3 amino acids: CAWRGQGFTEAFF. The CDR3, as DNA: TGTGCCTGGAGGGGACAGGGGTTTACTGAAGCTTTCTTT.

This chain uses TRBV5-5 with TRBJ2-6; D ambiguous. Deletions cut 4 bases from V and 0 bases from J, with 11 bases between. The V gene's germline CDR1 is SGHKS and CDR2 YYEKEE (reference sequence). This CDR3 spans 16 amino acids. Written as DNA, the CDR3 is TGTGCCAGCAGCATTCGACAAGTCTCTGGGGCCAACGTCCTGACTTTC. Protein product: CASSIRQVSGANVLTF.

V gene TRBV3-1 (or the pseudogene TRBV3-2) combines with J gene TRBJ2-2; no reliable D call. Germline V gene sequence: CDR1 LGHDT, CDR2 YNNKEL (reference sequence). The CDR3 is 16 residues long. V was cut by 0 bases and J by 6 bases, with 14 bases left in between. The CDR3 sequence: CASSQDVPWSSGELFF. For the CDR3, the DNA is TGTGCCAGCAGCCAAGATGTCCCTTGGAGTTCCGGGGAGCTGTTTTTT.

J is TRBJ2-2 and V is TRBV4-1; 7 nucleotides match TRBD1. The germline V gene has CDR1 MGHRA and CDR2 YSYEKL. This CDR3 region has 17 residues. V was pared by 4 bases and J by 4 bases, with 12 bases of the junction left unmatched. The CDR3 region has the DNA TGCGCCAGCAGCCGTCTTATTACCCGGGACAGCACCGGGGAGCTGTTTTTT. Encoded protein: CASSRLITRDSTGELFF.

The rearrangement links TRBV10-3 to TRBJ1-1; 8 nucleotides align to TRBD1. CDR3 size: 16 residues. The V gene end was trimmed by 0 bases and the J gene end by 1 base; junction bases not matched to a gene: 4. In germline, CDR1 is ENHRY, CDR2 SYGVKD. The CDR3 DNA sequence: TGTGCCATCAGTGAGTCCCCCACAGGGGGGAACACTGAAGCTTTCTTT. Its translation is CAISESPTGGNTEAFF.

J is TRBJ1-5 and V is TRBV24-1; D ambiguous. The V end was cut by 4 bases, the J end by 5 bases, with 20 bases between. The CDR3 is 17 residues long. Germline V CDR1 and CDR2: KGHDR, SFDVKD. CDR3 nucleotide sequence: TGTGCCACCAGTGACCATTTGGGGTCCGGGAGGGATCAGCCCCAGCATTTT. It yields the protein CATSDHLGSGRDQPQHF.

The chain joins TRBV6-5 to TRBJ1-2; TRBD1 matches at 7 bases. Per germline, CDR1 MNHEY and CDR2 SVGAGI. The CDR3 covers 14 residues. V shed 0 bases, J shed 6 bases, and the junction held 4 bases outside the gene matches. DNA for the CDR3: TGTGCCAGCAGTTACTCGACAGGGTTAAATGGCTACACCTTC. Protein product: CASSYSTGLNGYTF.

This chain uses TRBV2 with TRBJ1-2; TRBD1 might be the D (6 bases). V lost 7 bases to trimming and J lost 8 bases, with 17 bases between them. Germline V CDR1 and CDR2: SNHLY, FYNNEI. This CDR3 has 13 amino acids. CDR3 residues: CASTLTGSEGYTF. The CDR3 bases are TGTGCCAGCACTCTCACAGGGTCGGAAGGCTACACCTTC.

The chain carries TRBV3-1 (or the pseudogene TRBV3-2) and TRBJ2-7, with D unresolved. Between the trimmed V and J ends, which lost 1 base and 2 bases, there was a span of 9 bases. In germline, CDR1 is LGHDT, CDR2 YNNKEL (reference sequence). CDR3 size: 14 residues. The CDR3 DNA sequence: TGTGCCAGCAGCCAAGCCTCGCGAACCTACGAGCAGTACTTC. It encodes CASSQASRTYEQYF.

The CDR3, as DNA: TGCGCCAGCAGCTTGGTCCCATCAAACTATGGCTACACCTTC. Its translation: CASSLVPSNYGYTF. The chain employs TRBV5-1 and TRBJ1-2; no clear D gene. CDR1 is SGHRS, CDR2 YFSETQ, per germline. The V gene lost 0 bases and the J gene lost 2 bases, with 8 bases spanning the gap. This CDR3 is built from 14 residues.

V gene TRBV7-2 combines with J gene TRBJ1-1; 7 bases match TRBD1. V shed 5 bases and J 0 bases; nucleotides not matched to a gene: 6. CDR3 length: 15 residues. CDR1 is SGHTA and CDR2 is FQGNSA in the germline V gene. CDR3 sequence: CASSLQTGMNTEAFF. In DNA, the CDR3 is TGTGCCAGCAGCCTGCAGACAGGGATGAACACTGAAGCTTTCTTT.

The V call is TRBV4-1, the J call TRBJ2-1; 9 positions agree with TRBD2. V was pared by 5 bases and J by 4 bases, with 9 bases of the junction left unmatched. The germline V gene has CDR1 MGHRA and CDR2 YSYEKL. The CDR3 has 16 amino acids. The CDR3 is CASSLIRLAVYNEQFF. The CDR3 bases are TGCGCCAGCAGCTTAATCAGACTAGCGGTTTACAATGAGCAGTTCTTC.

This clone was detected once. The V call is TRBV29-1, the J call TRBJ2-1; possible D gene TRBD1, 5 bases. CDR3 length equals 14 residues. Trimming cost V 8 bases and J 4 bases, with 18 bases left between them. Germline CDR1 is SQVTM and CDR2 is ANQGSEA. CDR3 protein: CSTNRFRAYNEQFF. CDR3 in DNA: TGCAGCACTAACAGGTTCCGGGCATACAATGAGCAGTTCTTC.